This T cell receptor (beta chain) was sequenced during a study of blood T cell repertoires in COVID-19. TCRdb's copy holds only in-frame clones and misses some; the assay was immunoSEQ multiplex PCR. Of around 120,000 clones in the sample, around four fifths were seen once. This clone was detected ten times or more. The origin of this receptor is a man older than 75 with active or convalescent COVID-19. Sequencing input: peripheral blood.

CDR3 nucleotides: TGTGCCAGTAGTATGAATCCAGGGCCTGATGGCTACACCTTC. Translating it yields CASSMNPGPDGYTF. V is TRBV19 and J is TRBJ1-2; possibly TRBD1 for D (5 bases). The CDR3 covers 14 residues. From germline, CDR1 is LNHDA and CDR2 SQIVND (reference sequence). With 3 bases removed from V and 6 bases from J, the gap between germline ends came to 14 bases.